The present T cell receptor beta chain was sequenced within a study of cytomegalovirus exposure and HLA in healthy donors. Study overall: Both the approximately 120 validation repertoires and the approximately 700 first-cohort repertoires used the same platform, as reported by a later analysis.

Profiled with immunoSEQ multiplex PCR; TCRdb holds only in-frame clones, not every one. Of roughly 90,000 clones listed, roughly 85% are singletons. While the first cohort had 600 to 800 subjects, the donors belonged to the separate validation cohort of 100 to 150 subjects. With 3 bases removed from V and 1 base from J, the gap between germline ends came to 6 bases. This CDR3 is 13 amino acids long. The germline CDR1 and CDR2 sequences are SNHLY and FYNNEI. Sequenced input: PBMCs. This sequence originates from a young man in good health and CMV-seropositive. V usage is TRBV2 and J usage is TRBJ1-1; D gene unclear. CDR3 loop: CASSDSSNTEAFF. Here the CDR3 DNA reads TGTGCCAGCAGTGATTCGTCGAACACTGAAGCTTTCTTT.